Below, one T cell receptor (beta chain) is given with its context. Other DNA sequences in the same sample also yield this CDR3. The V gene's germline CDR1 is MDHEN and CDR2 SYDVKM. This CDR3 spans 15 amino acids. V lost 5 bases and J lost 0; bases outside the gene matches: 4. This entry comes from a study of blood T cell repertoires in COVID-19. Overall study: Collection of acute and convalescent COVID-19 samples took place in the United States, Italy and Spain. PBMCs, B-cell-depleted T cells, or T cells provided the cDNA or gDNA that made up the material.

How the authors handled the data: Amplification from reference gene primers served as the basis for estimated nucleated cell counts. Assay: immunoSEQ multiplex PCR; the TCRdb copy retains only in-frame clones and omits some. That table furnishes V, J and clone size, whereas the DNA furnished D and trimming. The sample has roughly 300,000 clones, roughly 90% seen once. The chain links TRBV28 to TRBJ2-1; the match to TRBD1 covers 7 bases. The sample consisted of peripheral blood. This sequence originates from a woman in her 30s with COVID-19, enrolled during active disease. CDR3 residues: CASSLRDSSYNEQFF. The CDR3 DNA reads TGTGCCAGCAGTCTGAGGGACAGCTCCTACAATGAGCAGTTCTTC.